One and the same sample provided the 12 T cell receptor beta chains below, sequenced in a study of T cell clonality in common variable immunodeficiency (dated by TCRdb to the mid-2010s). Beyond this particular receptor, the publication reports: Fewer deletions and N-nucleotide insertions were reportedly observed in CVID TCRbeta sequences, and highly modified clones with 13 or more V deletions were reportedly absent from CVID TCRbeta sequences.

No cognate antigen is known for these TCRs. The method behind the library was the immunoSEQ multiplex PCR assay. Imported from immuneACCESS, the table was reduced by TCRdb to in-frame sequences with V and J called. These copies leave out some clones; in studies compared against another copy, an unresolved V gene accounts for under half, and the cause of the remainder is not known. The table for this sample lists about 26,000 clones, none of them counted only once. Of the sample, more than 20% is held by the ten largest clones. Sequenced material: peripheral blood mononuclear cells. These receptors originate from a human donor with common variable immunodeficiency.

This clone was recorded a few times. The CDR3 is cut off 3 residues early in the read; its end comes from the germline J gene. The chain has TRBV5-4 and TRBJ2-5, with 12 bases that match TRBD2. Germline V CDR1 and CDR2: SGHNT, YYREEE (reference sequence). Unmatched junction bases numbered 1, after V lost 0 bases and J lost 4 bases. CDR3 length equals 15 residues. The DNA read from the CDR3 is TGTGCCAGCAGCTTGGGACTAGCGGGAGTAGAGACC. Protein product: CASSLGLAGVET. The whole CDR3 reads CASSLGLAGVETQYF.

This clone has ten or more counts. The CDR3 end falls 3 residues outside the read, so it is completed with the germline J gene. This chain links TRBV28 with TRBJ1-5; no firm D call. Germline lookup yields CDR1 MDHEN and CDR2 SYDVKM. The length of the CDR3 is 15 residues. The V gene lost 5 bases and the J gene lost 2 bases, with 13 bases spanning the gap. The sequenced part of the CDR3 DNA is TGTGCCAGCAGTCTTCACGGGGTCGGCAATCAGCCC. The encoded protein is CASSLHGVGNQP. Given in full, the CDR3 is CASSLHGVGNQPQHF.

This clone was found many times. The CDR3 is cut off 3 residues early in the read; its end comes from the germline J gene. The rearrangement links TRBV18 to TRBJ2-3; the D gene is possibly TRBD2 (6 bases). The CDR3 has 15 amino acids. The germline gives CDR1 KGHSH, CDR2 LQKENI. V was shortened by 4 bases and J by 0 bases, with 11 bases between the two germline ends. CDR3 DNA, as far as it was read: TGTGCCAGCTCACAGGACTACCTTAGCACAGATACG. Translated: CASSQDYLSTDT. The entire CDR3 sequence reads CASSQDYLSTDTQYF.

This clone was counted a few times. Sequencing ends 3 residues short of the CDR3 end; the germline J gene provides the rest. J is TRBJ1-5 and V is TRBV20-1, with D maybe TRBD1 (6 bases). The germline CDR1 and CDR2 sequences are DFQATT and SNEGSKA (reference sequence). There are 16 residues in the CDR3. V was shortened by 1 base and J by 2 bases, with 15 bases between the two germline ends. The CDR3: CSARVPQGFGNQPQHF. CDR3 DNA, as far as it was read: TGCAGTGCTAGAGTCCCACAGGGTTTTGGCAATCAGCCC.

This clone came up many times. The read terminates 3 residues before the CDR3 end, so the remaining end is supplied by the germline J gene. The V call is TRBV14, the J call TRBJ1-3; 7 nucleotides match TRBD1. This CDR3 is built from 13 residues. CDR1 is SGHDN and CDR2 is FVKESK in the germline V gene. Trimming removed 3 bases from V and 8 bases from J; junction bases left unmatched: 4. The sequenced CDR3 bases are TGTGCCAGCAGCCACCAGGGGGAAGACACC. This sequence encodes CASSHQGEDT. The whole CDR3 protein reads CASSHQGEDTIYF.

To note about this clone: The read is 3 residues too short to cover the CDR3 end, so that end is filled in from the germline J gene. J is TRBJ2-7 and V is TRBV18, with 7 bases that match TRBD1. Looked up from germline, CDR1 is KGHSH and CDR2 is LQKENI. V shed 4 bases, J shed 4 bases, and the junction held 4 bases outside the gene matches. This CDR3 has 13 amino acids. CDR3 DNA (partial): TGTGCCAGCTCACTCAAGGACAGGTACGAG. This sequence encodes CASSLKDRYE. The complete CDR3 sequence is CASSLKDRYEQYF.

Many counts were recorded for this clone. The read terminates 3 residues ahead of where the CDR3 ends, so the germline J gene completes it. This chain links TRBV19 with TRBJ2-1; possible D gene TRBD2, 6 bases. The V gene lost 3 bases and the J gene lost 4 bases, with 7 bases spanning the gap. The germline V gene encodes CDR1 LNHDA and CDR2 SQIVND (reference sequence). CDR3 length equals 13 residues. CDR3 DNA, as far as it was read: TGTGCCAGTAGTATCGGAGGGTACAATGAG. Its translation: CASSIGGYNE. The entire CDR3 protein reads CASSIGGYNEQFF.

There are many counts of this clone. The read terminates 3 residues ahead of where the CDR3 ends, so the germline J gene completes it. This chain uses TRBV18 with TRBJ1-2; 7 bases agree with TRBD1. Unmatched junction bases numbered 1, after V lost 5 bases and J lost 7 bases. The CDR3 contains 11 residues. Germline CDR1 and CDR2: KGHSH and LQKENI. The part of the CDR3 DNA that was read is TGTGCCAGCTCAGCAGGGGGTGGC. Translated: CASSAGGG. The full CDR3 protein reads CASSAGGGYTF.

This clone has more than one count but fewer than ten. The CDR3 extends 3 residues past the end of the read, so its final part is completed from the germline J gene. The chain combines TRBV10-2 with TRBJ2-7; 8 bases line up with TRBD1. The V gene's germline CDR1 is WSHSY and CDR2 SAAADI. There are 13 residues in the CDR3. J gave up 5 bases and V 6 bases, and 6 bases lay outside the gene matches. The CDR3 is CASSGDRRDEQYF. The CDR3 bases that were read are TGCGCCAGCAGCGGGGACAGGCGGGACGAG.

By share of the sample, this clone is medium-sized (0.01 to 0.1%). Coverage ceases 3 residues before the CDR3 finishes, and the germline J gene fills in the end. V is TRBV5-6 and J is TRBJ2-7, with 7 positions matching TRBD1. From germline, CDR1 is SGHDT and CDR2 YYEEEE. Trimming removed 0 bases from V and 4 bases from J; junction bases left unmatched: 4. The CDR3 covers 14 residues. The CDR3 bases that were read are TGTGCCAGCAGCTTGGACGGCAGGGGGTACGAG. This translates into CASSLDGRGYE. The entire CDR3 is CASSLDGRGYEQYF.

This clone was detected only a few times. Sequencing ends 3 residues short of the CDR3 end; the germline J gene provides the rest. This chain joins TRBV19 and TRBJ1-2; D is uncertain. The germline V gene has CDR1 LNHDA and CDR2 SQIVND (reference sequence). The CDR3 totals 13 residues. The V gene lost 9 bases and the J gene lost 6 bases, with 17 bases spanning the gap. The CDR3 sequence is CASQTDGLNGYTF. The sequenced CDR3 bases are TGTGCCAGCCAAACTGACGGGTTGAATGGC.

This clone was seen at least ten times. The read falls 3 residues short of the CDR3 end, and the missing part is taken from the germline J gene. This rearrangement joins TRBV4-1 to TRBJ1-2; TRBD1 matches 10 bases. This CDR3 comprises 15 residues. Germline CDR1 and CDR2: MGHRA and YSYEKL. Partial CDR3 DNA: TGCGCCAGCAGCCACGGGACAGGGGCTTCCTACGAG. Protein product: CASSHGTGASYE. The entire CDR3 protein reads CASSHGTGASYEYTF.